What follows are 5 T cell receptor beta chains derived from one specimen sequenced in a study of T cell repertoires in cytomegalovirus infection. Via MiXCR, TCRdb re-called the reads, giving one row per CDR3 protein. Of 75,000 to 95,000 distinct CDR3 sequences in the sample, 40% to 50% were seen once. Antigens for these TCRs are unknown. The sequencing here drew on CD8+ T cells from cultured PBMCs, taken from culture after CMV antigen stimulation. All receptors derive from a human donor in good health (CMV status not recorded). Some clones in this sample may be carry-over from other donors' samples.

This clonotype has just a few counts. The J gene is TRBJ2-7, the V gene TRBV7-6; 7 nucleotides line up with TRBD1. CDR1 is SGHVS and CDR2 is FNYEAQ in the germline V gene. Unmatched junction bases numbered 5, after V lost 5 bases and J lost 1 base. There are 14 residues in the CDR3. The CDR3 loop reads CASSDRDRSYEQYF. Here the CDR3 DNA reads TGTGCCAGCAGCGACCGGGACAGATCCTACGAGCAGTACTTC.

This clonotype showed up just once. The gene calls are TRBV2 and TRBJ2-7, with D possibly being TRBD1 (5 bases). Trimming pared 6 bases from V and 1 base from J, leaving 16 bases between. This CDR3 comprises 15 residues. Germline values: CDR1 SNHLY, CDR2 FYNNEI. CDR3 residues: CASSPDKKPSYEQYF. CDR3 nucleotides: TGTGCCAGCAGCCCGGACAAGAAACCTTCCTACGAGCAGTACTTC. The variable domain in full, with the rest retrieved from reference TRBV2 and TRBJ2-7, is EPEVTQTPSHQVTQMGQEVILRCVPISNHLYFYWYRQILGQKVEFLVSFYNNEISEKSEIFDDQFSVERPDGSNFTLKIRSTKLEDSAMYFCASSPDKKPSYEQYFGPGTRLTVT.

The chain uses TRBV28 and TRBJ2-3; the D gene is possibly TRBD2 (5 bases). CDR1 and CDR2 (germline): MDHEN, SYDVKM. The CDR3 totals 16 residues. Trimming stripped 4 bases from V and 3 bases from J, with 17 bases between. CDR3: CASSSETTLRTDTQYF. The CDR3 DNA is TGTGCCAGCAGTTCAGAGACTACCCTAAGGACAGATACGCAGTATTTT.

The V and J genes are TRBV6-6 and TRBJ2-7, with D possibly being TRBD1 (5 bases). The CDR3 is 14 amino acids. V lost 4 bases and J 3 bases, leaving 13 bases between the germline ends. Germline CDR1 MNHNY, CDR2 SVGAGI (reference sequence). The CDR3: CASSFRTPDYEQYF. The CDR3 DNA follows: TGTGCCAGCAGTTTTAGGACACCCGACTACGAGCAGTACTTC.

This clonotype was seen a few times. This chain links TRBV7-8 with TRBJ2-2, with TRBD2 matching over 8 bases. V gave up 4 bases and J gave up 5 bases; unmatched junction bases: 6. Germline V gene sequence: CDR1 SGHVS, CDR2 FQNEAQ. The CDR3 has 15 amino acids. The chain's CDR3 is CASSYIRGGTGELFF. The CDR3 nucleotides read TGTGCCAGCAGCTATATCCGGGGGGGGACCGGGGAGCTGTTTTTT.